This T cell receptor beta chain was documented in a study of long-term antiretroviral therapy in people with HIV. Study outcomes and limitations: In samples taken after ART, diversity increased but remained below transplant donor control levels.

Running of the v3.0 immunoSEQ assay took place at survey level. Sequencing used immunoSEQ multiplex PCR; TCRdb keeps in-frame clones, though not all of them. The table lists tens of thousands of clones, around nine tenths of them singletons, with roughly 4.1% in the top ten. At minimum, one pre-ART and two post-ART PBMC samples were obtained from each donor. Specimens carried about 0.85-10 million cryopreserved PBMC before DNA extraction. Concerning this clone itself: The antigen remains unidentified.

The V gene's germline CDR1 is SGHRS and CDR2 YFSETQ. There are 14 residues in the CDR3. V lost 4 bases, J lost 1 base, and 12 bases lay in between. The chain combines TRBV5-1 with TRBJ2-7; D perhaps matches TRBD2 (5 bases). The origin of this receptor is a woman in her late teens or twenties with HIV. The source was unsorted PBMCs, collected 0.5 years after starting antiretroviral therapy. The CDR3 loop is CASSPWTVSYEQYF. In nucleotides, the CDR3 is TGCGCCAGCAGCCCCTGGACTGTTTCCTACGAGCAGTACTTC.